This note documents a single T cell receptor beta chain sequence. V was clipped by 1 base and J by 8 bases; unmatched bases: 10. The CDR3 is 17 residues long. The germline gives CDR1 PRHDT, CDR2 FYEKMQ (reference sequence). The entry originates in a study of PD-L1 blockade in urothelial cancer. Each PCR received spiked synthetic TCR analog templates. The table came from immunoSEQ multiplex PCR; TCRdb's copy has only in-frame clones and leaves some out. The sample yields 90,000 to 120,000 clones, approximately 86% seen once. Source: PBMCs, taken around atezolizumab (anti-PD-L1) treatment. The chain combines TRBV13 with TRBJ2-1; 11 nucleotides agree with TRBD2. This receptor was obtained from a man in his forties or fifties with urothelial cancer. The CDR3 coding sequence is TGTGCCAGCAGCTTAGATACTGTAGCGGGAGGGCCATATGAGCAGTTCTTC. Protein product: CASSLDTVAGGPYEQFF.